This TCR beta chain was captured in a study of T cell responses to AZD1222 COVID-19 vaccine. Notes on this clone: Its antigen is undetermined.

TCRdb keeps only in-frame clones here, not all; method: immunoSEQ multiplex PCR. The repertoire has around 130,000 clones, 91% of them found once; the top ten carry about 7.5%. Study-level findings and limits: Two AZD1222 administrations were followed by greater Spike-specific TCR breadth and depth. Of the AZD1222 recipients, only six or seven were seropositive at baseline. White British donors predominated, females outnumbered males, and clonal diversity was possibly underestimated. The study found vaccine-associated CD4 TCRs spanning spike, dominant at 160-218 and 743-854.

Sequencing was performed on peripheral blood, taken 28 days after the second dose of the MenACWY control vaccine. This sequence was found in an adult who received the MenACWY meningococcal vaccine as a control.

The CDR3 DNA reads as TGCGCCAGCAGCCTGACGGGGGGCGGTGAGACCCAGTACTTC. This gives the protein CASSLTGGGETQYF. The J gene is TRBJ2-5, the V gene TRBV5-1, with D possibly matching TRBD2 (7 bases). The CDR3 contains 14 residues. In germline, CDR1 is SGHRS, CDR2 YFSETQ. V was pared by 4 bases and J by 5 bases, with 15 bases between.